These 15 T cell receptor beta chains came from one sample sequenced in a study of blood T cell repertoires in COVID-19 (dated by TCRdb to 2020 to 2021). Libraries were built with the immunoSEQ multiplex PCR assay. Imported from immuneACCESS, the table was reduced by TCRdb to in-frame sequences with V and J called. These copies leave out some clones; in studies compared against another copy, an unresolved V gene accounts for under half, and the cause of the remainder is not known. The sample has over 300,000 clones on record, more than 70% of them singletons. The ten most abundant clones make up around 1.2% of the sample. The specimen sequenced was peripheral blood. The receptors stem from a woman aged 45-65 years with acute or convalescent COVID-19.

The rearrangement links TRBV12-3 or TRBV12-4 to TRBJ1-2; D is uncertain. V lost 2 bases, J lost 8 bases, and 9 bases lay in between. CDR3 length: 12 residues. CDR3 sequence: CASSLYWEGYTF. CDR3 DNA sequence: TGTGCCAGCAGTTTATATTGGGAGGGCTACACCTTC.

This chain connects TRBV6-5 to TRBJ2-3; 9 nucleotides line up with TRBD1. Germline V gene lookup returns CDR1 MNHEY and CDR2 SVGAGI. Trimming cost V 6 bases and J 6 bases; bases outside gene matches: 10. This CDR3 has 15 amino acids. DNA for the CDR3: TGTGCCAGCAGAACCGGGACAGGGAATTCGGATACGCAGTATTTT. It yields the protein CASRTGTGNSDTQYF.

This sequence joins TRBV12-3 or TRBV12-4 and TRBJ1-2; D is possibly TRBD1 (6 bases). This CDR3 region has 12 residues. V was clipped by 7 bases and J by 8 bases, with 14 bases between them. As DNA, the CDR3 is TGTGCCAGCACCTTACAGGGCGGAGGCTACACCTTC. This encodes CASTLQGGGYTF.

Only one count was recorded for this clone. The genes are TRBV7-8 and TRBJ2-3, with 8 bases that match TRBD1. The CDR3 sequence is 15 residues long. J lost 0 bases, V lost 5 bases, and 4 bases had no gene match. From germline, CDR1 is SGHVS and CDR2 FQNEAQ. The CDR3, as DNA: TGTGCCAGCAGCAGGGACAGGACAAGCACAGATACGCAGTATTTT. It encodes CASSRDRTSTDTQYF.

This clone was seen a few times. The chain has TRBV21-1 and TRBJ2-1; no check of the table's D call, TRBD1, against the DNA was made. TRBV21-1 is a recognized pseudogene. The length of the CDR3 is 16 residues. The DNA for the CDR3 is TGTGCCAGCAGCAAACAGGGCAGGGGGCTAATTAGTGAGCAGTTCTTC. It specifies CASSKQGRGLISEQFF.

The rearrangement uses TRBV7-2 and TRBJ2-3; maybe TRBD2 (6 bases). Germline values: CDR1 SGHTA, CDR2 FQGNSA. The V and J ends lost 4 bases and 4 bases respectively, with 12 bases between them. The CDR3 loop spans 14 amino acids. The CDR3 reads CASSSEGLADTQYF. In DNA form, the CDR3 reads TGTGCCAGCAGCTCGGAGGGCCTCGCAGATACGCAGTATTTT.

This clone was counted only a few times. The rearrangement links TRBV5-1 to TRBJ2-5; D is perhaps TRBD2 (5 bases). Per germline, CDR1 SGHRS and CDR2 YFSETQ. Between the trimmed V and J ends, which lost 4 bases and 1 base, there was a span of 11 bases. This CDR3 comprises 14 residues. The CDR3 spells CASSAGWGQETQYF. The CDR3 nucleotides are TGCGCCAGCAGCGCGGGTTGGGGCCAAGAGACCCAGTACTTC. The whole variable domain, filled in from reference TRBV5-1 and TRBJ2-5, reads KAGVTQTPRYLIKTRGQQVTLSCSPISGHRSVSWYQQTPGQGLQFLFEYFSETQRNKGNFPGRFSGRQFSNSRSEMNVSTLELGDSALYLCASSAGWGQETQYFGPGTRLLVL.

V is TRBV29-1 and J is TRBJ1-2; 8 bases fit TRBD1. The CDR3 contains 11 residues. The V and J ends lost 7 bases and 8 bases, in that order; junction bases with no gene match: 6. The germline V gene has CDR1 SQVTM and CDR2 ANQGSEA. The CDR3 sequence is CSAPTGEGYTF. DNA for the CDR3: TGCAGCGCCCCGACAGGGGAAGGCTACACCTTC.

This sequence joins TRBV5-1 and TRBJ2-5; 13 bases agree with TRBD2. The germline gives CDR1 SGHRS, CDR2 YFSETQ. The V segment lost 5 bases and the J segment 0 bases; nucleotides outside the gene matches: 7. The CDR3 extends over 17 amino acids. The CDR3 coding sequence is TGCGCCAGCAGTCTCGGACTAGCGGGGGCCCACCAAGAGACCCAGTACTTC. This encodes CASSLGLAGAHQETQYF.

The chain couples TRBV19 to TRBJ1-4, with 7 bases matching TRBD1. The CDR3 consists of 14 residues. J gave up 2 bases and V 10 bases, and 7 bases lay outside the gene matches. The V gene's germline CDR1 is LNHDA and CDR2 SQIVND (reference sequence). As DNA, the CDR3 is TGTGCCACAAAGGGGGCCGCGACTAATGAAAAACTGTTTTTT. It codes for CATKGAATNEKLFF.

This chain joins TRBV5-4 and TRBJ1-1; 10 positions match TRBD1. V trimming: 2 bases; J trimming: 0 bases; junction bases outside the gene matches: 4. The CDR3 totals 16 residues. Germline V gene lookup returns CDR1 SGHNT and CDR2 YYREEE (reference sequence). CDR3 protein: CASSFGDRGMNTEAFF. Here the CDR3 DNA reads TGTGCCAGCAGCTTCGGGGACAGGGGTATGAACACTGAAGCTTTCTTT.

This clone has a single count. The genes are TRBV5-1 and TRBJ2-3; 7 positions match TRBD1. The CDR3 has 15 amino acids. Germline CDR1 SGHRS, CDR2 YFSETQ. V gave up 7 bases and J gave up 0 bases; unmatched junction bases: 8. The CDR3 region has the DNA TGCGCCAGCTACGAGGGACAGCCTAGCACAGATACGCAGTATTTT. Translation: CASYEGQPSTDTQYF.

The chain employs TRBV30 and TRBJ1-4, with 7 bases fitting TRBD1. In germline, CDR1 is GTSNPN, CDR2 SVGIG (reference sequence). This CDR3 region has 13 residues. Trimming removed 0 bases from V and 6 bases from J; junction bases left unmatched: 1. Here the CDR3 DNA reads TGTGCCTGGAGTGTCAGGGGGGATGAAAAACTGTTTTTT. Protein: CAWSVRGDEKLFF. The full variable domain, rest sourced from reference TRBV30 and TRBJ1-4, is SQTIHQWPATLVQPVGSPLSLECTVEGTSNPNLYWYRQAAGRGLQLLFYSVGIGQISSEVPQNLSASRPQDRQFILSSKKLLLSDSGFYLCAWSVRGDEKLFFGSGTQLSVL.

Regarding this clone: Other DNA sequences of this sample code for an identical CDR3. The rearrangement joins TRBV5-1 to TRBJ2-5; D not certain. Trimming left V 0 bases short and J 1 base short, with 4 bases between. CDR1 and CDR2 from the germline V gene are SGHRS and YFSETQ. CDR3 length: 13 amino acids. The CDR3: CASSLGSQETQYF. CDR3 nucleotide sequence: TGCGCCAGCAGCTTGGGCAGCCAAGAGACCCAGTACTTC. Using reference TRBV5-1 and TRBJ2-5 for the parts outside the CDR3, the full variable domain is KAGVTQTPRYLIKTRGQQVTLSCSPISGHRSVSWYQQTPGQGLQFLFEYFSETQRNKGNFPGRFSGRQFSNSRSEMNVSTLELGDSALYLCASSLGSQETQYFGPGTRLLVL.

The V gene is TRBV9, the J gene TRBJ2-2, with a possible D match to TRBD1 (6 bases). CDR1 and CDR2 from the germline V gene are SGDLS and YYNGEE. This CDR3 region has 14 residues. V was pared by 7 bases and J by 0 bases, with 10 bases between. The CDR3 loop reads CASGRTANTGELFF. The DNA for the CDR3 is TGTGCCAGCGGGCGGACAGCGAACACCGGGGAGCTGTTTTTT.